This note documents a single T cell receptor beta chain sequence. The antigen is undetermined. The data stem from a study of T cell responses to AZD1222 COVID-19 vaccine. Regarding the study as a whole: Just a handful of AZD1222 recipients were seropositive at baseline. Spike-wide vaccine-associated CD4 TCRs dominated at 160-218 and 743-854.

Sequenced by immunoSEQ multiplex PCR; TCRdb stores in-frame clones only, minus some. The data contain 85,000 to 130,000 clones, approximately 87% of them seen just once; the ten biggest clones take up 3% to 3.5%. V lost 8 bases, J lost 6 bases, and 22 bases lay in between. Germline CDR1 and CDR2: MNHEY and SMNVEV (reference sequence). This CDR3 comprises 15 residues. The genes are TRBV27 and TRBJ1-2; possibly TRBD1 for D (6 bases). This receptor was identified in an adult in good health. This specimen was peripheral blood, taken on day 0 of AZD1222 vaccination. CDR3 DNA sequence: TGTGCCAGCGGATTTCGGGCAAGGGGGAGGGATGGCTACACCTTC. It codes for CASGFRARGRDGYTF.